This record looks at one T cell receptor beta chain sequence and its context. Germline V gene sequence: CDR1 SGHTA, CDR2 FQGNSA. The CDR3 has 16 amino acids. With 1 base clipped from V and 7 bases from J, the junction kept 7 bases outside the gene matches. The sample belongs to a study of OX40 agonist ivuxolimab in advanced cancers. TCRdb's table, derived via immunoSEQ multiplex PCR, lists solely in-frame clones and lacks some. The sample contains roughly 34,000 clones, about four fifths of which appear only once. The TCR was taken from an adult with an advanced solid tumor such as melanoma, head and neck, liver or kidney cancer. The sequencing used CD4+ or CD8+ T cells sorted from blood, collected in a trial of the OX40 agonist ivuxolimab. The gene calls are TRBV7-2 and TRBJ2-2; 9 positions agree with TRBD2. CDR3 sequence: CASSLVLAGASGELFF. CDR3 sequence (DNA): TGTGCCAGCAGCTTAGTGTTAGCGGGGGCGAGCGGGGAGCTGTTTTTT.